These 20 T cell receptor beta chains share one sample of origin, sequenced in a study of blood T cell repertoires in COVID-19. The data were produced by immunoSEQ multiplex PCR, yet TCRdb's version contains in-frame clones alone and is incomplete. The sample contains 200,000 to 300,000 clones, around 90% of which appear only once. Sequenced material: peripheral blood. These receptors all come from a man between 25 and 39 years old with COVID-19, enrolled during active disease.

The chain is built from TRBV6-5 and TRBJ2-1; the match to TRBD2 covers 10 bases. The ends lost 2 bases at V and 3 bases at J; junction bases unmatched: 4. The CDR3 consists of 16 residues. The V gene's germline CDR1 is MNHEY and CDR2 SVGAGI. The CDR3: CASSYASGGDYNEQFF. CDR3 nucleotides: TGTGCCAGCAGTTACGCTAGCGGGGGAGACTACAATGAGCAGTTCTTC.

V and J are TRBV6-2 or TRBV6-3 and TRBJ2-7; D is undetermined. Germline CDR1 MNHEY, CDR2 SVGEGT. CDR3 size: 13 residues. The V end was cut by 4 bases, the J end by 0 bases, with 7 bases between. The CDR3 region has the DNA TGTGCCAGCAGTTGGTCGAGCTCCTACGAGCAGTACTTC. It encodes CASSWSSSYEQYF.

V is TRBV5-1 and J is TRBJ1-2; 8 bases are a match to TRBD1. This CDR3 has 15 residues. From germline, CDR1 is SGHRS and CDR2 YFSETQ. Germline trimming cut 4 bases from V and 1 base from J; bases unmatched to any gene: 6. The CDR3 nucleotides are TGCGCCAGCAGCGGGTGGACAGGGCTTAACTATGGCTACACCTTC. This sequence encodes CASSGWTGLNYGYTF.

A single count supports this clone. J is TRBJ2-2 and V is TRBV19; 7 bases are shared with TRBD2. Germline loops: CDR1 LNHDA, CDR2 SQIVND (reference sequence). This CDR3 comprises 16 residues. The ends lost 1 base at V and 0 bases at J; junction bases unmatched: 2. CDR3 DNA sequence: TGTGCCAGTAGTATAGGAGCGGGGACGAACACCGGGGAGCTGTTTTTT. It specifies CASSIGAGTNTGELFF.

The gene calls are TRBV5-1 and TRBJ1-4; D not certain. V lost 4 bases to trimming and J lost 8 bases, with 12 bases between them. The CDR3 length is 13 residues. Germline-derived CDR1 and CDR2 are SGHRS and YFSETQ. For the CDR3, the DNA is TGCGCCAGCAGCGTCCGGGAAGGGGAAAAACTGTTTTTT. Amino acid sequence: CASSVREGEKLFF.

This chain uses TRBV19 with TRBJ2-6; possibly TRBD1 for D (5 bases). CDR1 and CDR2 (germline): LNHDA, SQIVND (reference sequence). Trimming removed 8 bases from V and 1 base from J, with 12 bases in between. This CDR3 is 15 amino acids long. Here the CDR3 DNA reads TGTGCCAGTCAATTAAGGGGTTCTGGGGCCAACGTCCTGACTTTC. Translation: CASQLRGSGANVLTF.

This sequence joins TRBV11-2 and TRBJ1-4, with TRBD1 as a possible D gene (6 bases). V was shortened by 8 bases and J by 1 base, with 11 bases between the two germline ends. The germline CDR1 and CDR2 sequences are SGHAT and FQNNGV. The CDR3 consists of 14 residues. The CDR3 here is CASGIGGTNEKLFF. In nucleotides, the CDR3 is TGTGCCAGCGGAATAGGGGGAACTAATGAAAAACTGTTTTTT.

This chain uses TRBV20-1 with TRBJ1-5, with a tentative D call TRBD1 (6 bases). Germline CDR1 reads DFQATT; CDR2 reads SNEGSKA (reference sequence). The V end lost 3 bases, the J end lost 4 bases, and 13 bases lay between the germline ends. This CDR3 comprises 14 residues. CDR3 nucleotides: TGCAGTGCTAGTTTCAGGGGAGGGAATCAGCCCCAGCATTTT. This gives the protein CSASFRGGNQPQHF.

The gene calls are TRBV24-1 and TRBJ1-1, with 10 bases matching TRBD1. Germline lookup yields CDR1 KGHDR and CDR2 SFDVKD. Unmatched junction bases numbered 20, after V lost 4 bases and J lost 7 bases. This CDR3 region has 19 residues. The CDR3 reads CATSDGSGTGASRSNEAFF. In DNA, the CDR3 is TGTGCCACCAGTGACGGCTCCGGGACAGGGGCCTCAAGAAGCAATGAAGCTTTCTTT.

The gene calls are TRBV3-1 (or the pseudogene TRBV3-2) and TRBJ2-5; TRBD1 is a possible D gene (5 bases). Trimming removed 4 bases from V and 1 base from J, with 19 bases in between. CDR3 length: 17 residues. CDR1 is LGHDT, CDR2 YNNKEL, per germline (reference sequence). The CDR3 DNA sequence: TGTGCCAGCAGCCTAAACCCGGCAAGACAGTTCCAAGAGACCCAGTACTTC. It translates to CASSLNPARQFQETQYF.

CDR3 sequence reads: CASSLVVTGIYEQYF. The CDR3 nucleotides read TGTGCCAGCAGCTTAGTGGTTACGGGGATCTACGAGCAGTACTTC. The chain employs TRBV11-1 and TRBJ2-7; D is perhaps TRBD2 (5 bases). The CDR3 spans 15 residues. V was trimmed by 1 base and J by 3 bases, leaving 13 bases between them. Germline V gives CDR1 SGHAT, CDR2 FQDESV (reference sequence).

V is TRBV6-5 and J is TRBJ1-3; TRBD1 matches at 8 bases. V gave up 9 bases and J gave up 3 bases; unmatched junction bases: 7. Per the germline V gene, CDR1 is MNHEY and CDR2 is SVGAGI. The CDR3 is 14 residues long. The DNA for the CDR3 is TGTGCCAGTAAGATGGGACAGGATGGAAACACCATATATTTT. This gives the protein CASKMGQDGNTIYF.

The chain is built from TRBV7-3 and TRBJ2-1, with a possible D match to TRBD2 (6 bases). In germline, CDR1 is SGHTA, CDR2 FQGTGA. Between the trimmed V and J ends, which lost 1 base and 7 bases, there was a span of 17 bases. The CDR3 loop spans 16 amino acids. The CDR3 loop is CASSLKPFTGVNEQFF. In nucleotides, the CDR3 is TGTGCCAGCAGCTTAAAGCCCTTTACGGGGGTGAATGAGCAGTTCTTC.

The V gene is TRBV5-4, the J gene TRBJ2-7, with a weak D call TRBD2 (5 bases). V lost 5 bases and J 4 bases, leaving 10 bases between the germline ends. This CDR3 is built from 12 residues. From germline, CDR1 is SGHNT and CDR2 YYREEE (reference sequence). In nucleotides, the CDR3 is TGTGCCAGCAGTCAAGGCGGGTACGAGCAGTACTTC. Its protein is CASSQGGYEQYF.

The V call is TRBV30, the J call TRBJ1-2; TRBD1 might be the D (5 bases). Germline assignment: CDR1 GTSNPN and CDR2 SVGIG (reference sequence). V was cut by 2 bases and J by 7 bases, with 17 bases left in between. CDR3 size: 14 residues. The CDR3: CAWSTTVGQSGYTF. In DNA form, the CDR3 reads TGTGCCTGGAGTACCACAGTGGGGCAGAGTGGCTACACCTTC. Based on the CDR3 plus reference TRBV30 and TRBJ1-2, the full variable domain is SQTIHQWPATLVQPVGSPLSLECTVEGTSNPNLYWYRQAAGRGLQLLFYSVGIGQISSEVPQNLSASRPQDRQFILSSKKLLLSDSGFYLCAWSTTVGQSGYTFGSGTRLTVV.

The rearrangement uses TRBV19 and TRBJ2-1; the match to TRBD2 covers 10 bases. Trimming at V came to 0 bases and at J to 6 bases, leaving 5 bases not matched to a gene. Germline V CDR1 and CDR2: LNHDA, SQIVND (reference sequence). This CDR3 is built from 16 residues. DNA for the CDR3: TGTGCCAGTAGTATAGACCGAGCGGGGGGGCCCAATGAGCAGTTCTTC. Residues: CASSIDRAGGPNEQFF.

This chain links TRBV7-9 with TRBJ2-5, with D hard to call. Trimming stripped 5 bases from V and 3 bases from J, with 13 bases between. Looked up from germline, CDR1 is SEHNR and CDR2 is FQNEAQ (reference sequence). The CDR3 spans 14 residues. CDR3 coding DNA: TGTGCCAGCAGCCGAGGAACCTCGGAAGAGACCCAGTACTTC. It specifies CASSRGTSEETQYF.

V gene TRBV29-1 combines with J gene TRBJ2-7; D perhaps matches TRBD2 (5 bases). Germline-derived CDR1 and CDR2 are SQVTM and ANQGSEA. This CDR3 contains 13 residues. V lost 5 bases to trimming and J lost 4 bases, with 15 bases between them. CDR3 sequence (DNA): TGCAGCGTTCTACGGCCCGGAGGATACGAGCAGTACTTC. As protein: CSVLRPGGYEQYF.

The chain couples TRBV7-9 to TRBJ2-2; possible D gene TRBD2, 5 bases. This CDR3 contains 15 residues. Trimming took off 1 base at V and 7 bases at J, with 13 bases between the two ends. Per the germline V gene, CDR1 is SEHNR and CDR2 is FQNEAQ (reference sequence). CDR3 DNA: TGTGCCAGCAGCTTAGACTCTCGAGGGATCGGGGAGCTGTTTTTT. It translates to CASSLDSRGIGELFF.

V and J are TRBV9 and TRBJ2-3, with 7 bases aligning to TRBD2. CDR3 length: 16 residues. Trimming at V came to 1 base and at J to 1 base, leaving 6 bases not matched to a gene. The germline V gene encodes CDR1 SGDLS and CDR2 YYNGEE. In nucleotides, the CDR3 is TGTGCCAGCAGCGTACGTGGAACTAGCGGCACAGATACGCAGTATTTT. It specifies CASSVRGTSGTDTQYF.